This T cell receptor (beta chain) appears in the sequencing data of a study of Ad26.COV2.S vaccination and SARS-CoV-2 variants. About the research overall: Dosing was one shot or two shots 56 days apart. Study-level points and caveats: Vaccine and placebo recipients had comparable breadth of non-spike TCRs. Measures of TCR breadth and depth may have fallen short of total T cell responses. Compared with placebo recipients, vaccine recipients had higher spike-specific TCR breadth.

The V end lost 0 bases, the J end lost 6 bases, and 14 bases lay between the germline ends. CDR3 length: 16 residues. Germline loops: CDR1 SGHVS, CDR2 FNYEAQ. The method was immunoSEQ multiplex PCR; TCRdb's version includes in-frame clones alone and lacks a portion of them. This table has a few hundred thousand clones, around 88% appearing once. Concerning this clone itself: Its antigen is not identified.

Treatment in this sample: over 15 received Ad26.COV2.S at low or high dose, single or two shots; 5 received placebo; per-sample allocation not given. Day 63 after the first vaccine or placebo injection was the time point for sampling. The V gene is TRBV7-6, the J gene TRBJ2-2, with a possible D match to TRBD2 (6 bases). The source material was peripheral blood, sampled in a trial of Ad26.COV2.S vaccine versus placebo. The sequence was collected from a person between 18 and 60 years old who received the Ad26.COV2.S COVID-19 vaccine or a placebo. This CDR3 is CASSLAPASAAGELFF. CDR3 nucleotides: TGTGCCAGCAGCTTAGCGCCAGCTAGCGCGGCCGGGGAGCTGTTTTTT. Variable domain in full (rest from reference TRBV7-6 and TRBJ2-2): GAGVSQSPRYKVTKRGQDVALRCDPISGHVSLYWYRQALGQGPEFLTYFNYEAQQDKSGLPNDRFSAERPEGSISTLTIQRTEQRDSAMYRCASSLAPASAAGELFFGEGSRLTVL.